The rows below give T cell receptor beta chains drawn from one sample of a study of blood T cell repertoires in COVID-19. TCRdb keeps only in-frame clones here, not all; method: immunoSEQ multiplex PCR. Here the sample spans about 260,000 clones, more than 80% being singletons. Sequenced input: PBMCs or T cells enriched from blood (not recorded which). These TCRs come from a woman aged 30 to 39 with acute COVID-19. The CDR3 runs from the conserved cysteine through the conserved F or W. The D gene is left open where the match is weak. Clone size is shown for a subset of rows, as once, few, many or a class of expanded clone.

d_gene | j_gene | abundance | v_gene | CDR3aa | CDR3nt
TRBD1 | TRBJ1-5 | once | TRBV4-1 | CASSQDGQGSWPQHF | TGCGCCAGCAGCCAAGATGGACAGGGTTCTTGGCCCCAGCATTTT
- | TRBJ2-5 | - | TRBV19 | CASNRQGGRGETQYF | TGTGCCAGTAATCGACAGGGTGGGCGGGGAGAGACCCAGTACTTC
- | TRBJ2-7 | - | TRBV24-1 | CATSDSRQGSWLQYF | TGTGCCACCAGTGATAGCCGGCAGGGAAGTTGGTTGCAGTACTTC
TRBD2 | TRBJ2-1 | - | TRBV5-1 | CASSFYLAGVGYNEQFF | TGCGCCAGCAGCTTTTATCTAGCGGGAGTTGGCTACAATGAGCAGTTCTTC
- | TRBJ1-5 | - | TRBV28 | CASGGSSQHF | TGTGCCAGCGGGGGGTCGTCCCAGCATTTT
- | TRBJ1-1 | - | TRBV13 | CASIDRGDTEAFF | TGTGCCAGCATCGACCGGGGGGACACTGAAGCTTTCTTT
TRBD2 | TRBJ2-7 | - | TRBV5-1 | CASSSTSGSYEQYF | TGCGCCAGCAGCTCCACTAGCGGATCCTACGAGCAGTACTTC
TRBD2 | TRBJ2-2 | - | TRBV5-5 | CASSLGSGQNTGELFF | TGTGCCAGCAGCTTAGGTAGCGGGCAGAACACCGGGGAGCTGTTTTTT
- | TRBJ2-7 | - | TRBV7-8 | CASSPSVGELSYEQYF | TGTGCCAGCAGCCCTAGCGTGGGAGAGCTATCCTACGAGCAGTACTTC
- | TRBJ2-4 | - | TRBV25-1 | CASSNNVNDGQKNIQYF | TGTGCCAGCAGCAACAACGTTAATGACGGACAAAAAAACATTCAGTACTTC
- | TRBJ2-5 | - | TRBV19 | CASSIYPDTGRETQYF | TGTGCCAGTAGTATTTATCCCGACACAGGGCGAGAGACCCAGTACTTC
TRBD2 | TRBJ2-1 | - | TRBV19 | CASSSRTSGKVEQFF | TGTGCCAGTAGTTCCCGGACTAGCGGGAAGGTTGAGCAGTTCTTC
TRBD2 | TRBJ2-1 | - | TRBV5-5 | CASSPLASGDYNEQFF | TGTGCCAGCAGCCCACTTGCTAGCGGGGATTACAATGAGCAGTTCTTC
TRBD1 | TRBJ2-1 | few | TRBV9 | CASSGDRAGYNEQFF | TGTGCCAGCAGCGGGGACAGGGCGGGCTACAATGAGCAGTTCTTC
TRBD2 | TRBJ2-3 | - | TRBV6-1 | CASSSLAGVGDTQYF | TGTGCCAGCAGTTCGCTAGCGGGAGTAGGAGATACGCAGTATTTT
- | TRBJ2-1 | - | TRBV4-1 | CASSLPGVMNEQFF | TGCGCCAGCAGCCTGCCGGGAGTGATGAATGAGCAGTTCTTC
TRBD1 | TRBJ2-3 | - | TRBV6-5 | CASRDRGRDTQYF | TGTGCCAGCAGGGACAGGGGGAGGGATACGCAGTATTTT
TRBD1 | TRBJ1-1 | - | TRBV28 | CASSLLSGTGYTEAFF | TGTGCCAGCAGTTTATTGTCCGGGACAGGATACACTGAAGCTTTCTTT
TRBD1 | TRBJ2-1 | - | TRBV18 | CASSPQDRVYNEQFF | TGTGCCAGCTCACCCCAGGACAGGGTCTACAATGAGCAGTTCTTC
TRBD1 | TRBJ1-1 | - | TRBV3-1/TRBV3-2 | CASSPDRGLNTEAFF | TGTGCCAGCAGCCCGGACAGGGGACTGAACACTGAAGCTTTCTTT
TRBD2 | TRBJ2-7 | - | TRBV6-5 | CASRQGTSASYEQYF | TGTGCCAGCAGACAAGGGACTAGCGCCTCCTACGAGCAGTACTTC
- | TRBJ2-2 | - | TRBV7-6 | CASSLEPYTGELFF | TGTGCCAGCAGCTTAGAGCCTTACACCGGGGAGCTGTTTTTT
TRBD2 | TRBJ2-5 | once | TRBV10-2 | CASRLAGKGTQYF | TGCGCCAGCAGACTAGCGGGAAAGGGGACCCAGTACTTC
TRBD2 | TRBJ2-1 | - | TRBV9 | CASSTREKGNEQFF | TGTGCCAGCAGCACGCGGGAGAAAGGCAATGAGCAGTTCTTC
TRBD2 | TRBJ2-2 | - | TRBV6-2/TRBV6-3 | CASSYFASGRYTGELFF | TGTGCCAGCAGTTACTTTGCTAGCGGAAGGTACACCGGGGAGCTGTTTTTT
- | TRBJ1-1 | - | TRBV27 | CASSLGPNTEAFF | TGTGCCAGCAGTTTAGGCCCGAACACTGAAGCTTTCTTT
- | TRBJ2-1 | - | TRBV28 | CASSNTEQFF | TGTGCCAGCAGCAACACTGAGCAGTTCTTC
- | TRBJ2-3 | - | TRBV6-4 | CASSDGGSADTQYF | TGTGCCAGCAGTGACGGGGGGAGCGCAGATACGCAGTATTTT
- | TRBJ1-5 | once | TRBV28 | CASKVPGSSNQPQHF | TGTGCCAGCAAAGTTCCGGGGAGTAGCAATCAGCCCCAGCATTTT
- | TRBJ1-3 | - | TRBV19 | CASSSAITGNSGNTIYF | TGTGCCAGTAGTAGCGCCATTACAGGCAACTCTGGAAACACCATATATTTT
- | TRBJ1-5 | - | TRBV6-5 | CASRSRTEGLEPQHF | TGTGCCAGCAGGTCGAGGACAGAGGGTCTGGAGCCCCAGCATTTT
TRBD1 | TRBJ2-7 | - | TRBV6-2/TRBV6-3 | CASSRPGQGKAEQYF | TGTGCCAGCAGTAGACCGGGACAGGGTAAAGCCGAGCAGTACTTC
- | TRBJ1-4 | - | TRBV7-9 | CASSSHRGGEKLFF | TGTGCCAGCAGCTCGCATAGGGGGGGTGAAAAACTGTTTTTT
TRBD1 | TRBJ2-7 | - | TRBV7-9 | CASSSRGNSYEQYF | TGTGCCAGCAGCTCCAGGGGGAACTCCTACGAGCAGTACTTC
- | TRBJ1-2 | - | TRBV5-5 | CASSLDGLSYGYTF | TGTGCCAGCAGCTTAGACGGACTCAGCTATGGCTACACCTTC
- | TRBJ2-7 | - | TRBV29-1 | CSVGSGVDEQYF | TGCAGCGTTGGTTCAGGGGTCGACGAGCAGTACTTC
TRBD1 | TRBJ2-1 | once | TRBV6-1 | CASSDQGEGNEQFF | TGTGCCAGCAGTGACCAGGGGGAAGGCAATGAGCAGTTCTTC
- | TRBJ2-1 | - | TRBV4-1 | CASSQEYGPPGDEQFF | TGCGCCAGCAGCCAAGAGTATGGGCCCCCGGGAGATGAGCAGTTCTTC
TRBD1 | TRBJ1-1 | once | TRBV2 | CASSESVAGGMNTEAFF | TGTGCCAGCAGTGAAAGCGTGGCAGGGGGGATGAACACTGAAGCTTTCTTT
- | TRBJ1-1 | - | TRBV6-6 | CASSTMGGGTEAFF | TGTGCCAGCAGTACGATGGGGGGAGGTACTGAAGCTTTCTTT
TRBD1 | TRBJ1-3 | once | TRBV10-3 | CAISQTGATGNTIYF | TGCGCCATCAGTCAGACAGGGGCGACAGGAAACACCATATATTTT